This is a list of T cell receptor beta chains from one sample in a study of T cell repertoires in cytomegalovirus infection. TCRdb independently ran MiXCR on the reads; one entry per CDR3 protein. The sample includes 20,000 to 30,000 distinct CDR3 sequences, around 21% of them seen just once. Antigen specificity for these receptors is unknown. The sequenced sample was CD8+ T cells from cultured PBMCs, obtained from culture after CMV antigen stimulation. These receptors were obtained from a human donor in good health (CMV status not recorded). Some clones in this sample may be carry-over from other donors' samples. Each CDR3 is given with its conserved first and last residue. The D gene is left open where the match is weak. Clone size is not always given. Where it is, it says once, few, many or a class for expanded clones.

V gene	clone size	D gene	J gene	CDR3 protein	CDR3 DNA
TRBV3-1	many	TRBD2	TRBJ2-3	CASSPGLAGGPTVTDTQYF	TGTGCCAGCAGCCCCGGACTAGCGGGGGGGCCGACAGTCACAGATACGCAGTATTTT
TRBV4-1	NA	NA	TRBJ2-7	CASSQEGASPNEQYF	TGCGCCAGCAGCCAAGAGGGTGCCTCCCCCAACGAGCAGTACTTC
TRBV2	NA	NA	TRBJ1-5	CASSEGDADQPQHF	TGTGCCAGCAGTGAAGGGGACGCTGATCAGCCCCAGCATTTT
TRBV20-1	NA	TRBD1	TRBJ2-6	CSASETGPPGANVLTF	TGCAGTGCTAGTGAGACAGGGCCCCCTGGGGCCAACGTCCTGACTTTC
TRBV14	NA	NA	TRBJ1-1	CASQMPGPAMNTEAFF	TGTGCCAGCCAAATGCCGGGGCCAGCTATGAACACTGAAGCTTTCTTT
TRBV28	many	NA	TRBJ2-7	CASSLVQGNGLYEQYF	TGTGCCAGCAGTTTGGTGCAGGGGAATGGATTATACGAGCAGTACTTC
TRBV6-5	few	NA	TRBJ1-3	CASSAFTPTSAGPSGNTIYF	TGTGCCAGCAGCGCGTTTACCCCGACTAGTGCAGGCCCCTCTGGAAACACCATATATTTT
TRBV4-1	many	TRBD1	TRBJ1-3	CASSQSQGAQPGNTIYF	TGCGCCAGCAGCCAGTCTCAGGGGGCGCAGCCTGGAAACACCATATATTTT
TRBV19	NA	NA	TRBJ2-1	CASTVGNEQFF	TGTGCCAGTACTGTTGGTAATGAGCAGTTCTTC
TRBV4-2	few	NA	TRBJ1-2	CASSRRDGNYGYTF	TGTGCCAGCAGCCGCCGAGACGGAAACTATGGCTACACCTTC
TRBV12-3/TRBV12-4	few	TRBD1	TRBJ2-2	CASRTGGGTGELFF	TGTGCCAGCAGGACAGGGGGCGGAACCGGGGAGCTGTTTTTT
TRBV19	NA	NA	TRBJ2-3	CASSIGRITDTQYF	TGTGCCAGTAGTATTGGGCGGATCACAGATACGCAGTATTTT
TRBV7-2	many	NA	TRBJ2-1	CASSLYWEQFF	TGTGCCAGCAGCTTATACTGGGAGCAGTTCTTC
TRBV5-1	NA	NA	TRBJ1-6	CASSFGRSSYNSPLHF	TGCGCCAGCAGCTTTGGCAGGAGCTCCTATAATTCACCCCTCCACTTT
TRBV27	few	TRBD2	TRBJ2-1	CASSPPQGLAKYNEQFF	TGTGCCAGCAGTCCCCCCCAAGGACTAGCGAAATACAATGAGCAGTTCTTC
TRBV19	NA	NA	TRBJ1-1	CASSIDWLGNSNTEAFF	TGTGCCAGTAGTATAGATTGGCTAGGGAACTCGAACACTGAAGCTTTCTTT
TRBV29-1	few	NA	TRBJ2-3	CSVEVGGRGTDTQYF	TGCAGCGTTGAAGTTGGGGGGCGCGGCACAGATACGCAGTATTTT
TRBV11-2	few	NA	TRBJ2-1	CASSLDSGAEQFF	TGTGCCAGCAGCTTAGATTCCGGGGCTGAGCAGTTCTTC
TRBV7-2	many	NA	TRBJ2-6	CASSLVGRDSGANVLTF	TGTGCCAGCAGCTTAGTGGGCCGCGACTCTGGGGCCAACGTCCTGACTTTC
TRBV6-6	few	TRBD2	TRBJ2-3	CASRNTSGVTDTQYF	TGTGCCAGCAGAAATACTAGCGGGGTCACAGATACGCAGTATTTT
TRBV4-1	few	NA	TRBJ2-7	CASSQGLAATNYEQYF	TGCGCCAGCAGCCAGGGTTTGGCAGCAACGAACTACGAGCAGTACTTC
TRBV11-2	NA	NA	TRBJ1-5	CASSLDFGSNQPQHF	TGTGCCAGCAGCTTAGATTTCGGTAGCAATCAGCCCCAGCATTTT
TRBV3-1	NA	NA	TRBJ2-3	CASSQIVARVASTDTQYF	TGTGCCAGCAGCCAGATCGTTGCGAGGGTTGCTAGCACAGATACGCAGTATTTT